This TCR beta chain came from a study of blood T cell repertoires in COVID-19. The CDR3 sequence is 13 residues long. The V gene's germline CDR1 is SNHLY and CDR2 FYNNEI. The V gene lost 8 bases and the J gene lost 8 bases, with 18 bases spanning the gap. Here immunoSEQ multiplex PCR was the method, and the copy in TCRdb shows in-frame clones only, minus some. The table lists some 300,000 clones, around 89% of them singletons, with approximately 6.6% in the top ten. The chain employs TRBV2 and TRBJ1-2; D is undetermined. The sequencing input was peripheral blood. This receptor was taken from a woman aged 25 to 39 who had recovered from COVID-19. The CDR3 spells CASRGAPERGYTF. As DNA, the CDR3 is TGTGCCAGCCGAGGAGCACCCGAAAGGGGCTACACCTTC.